The T cell receptor beta chain under discussion was sequenced for a study of radiation and T cells in renal cell carcinoma. Study information: Nephrectomy followed 15 Gy stereotactic body radiation by 4 weeks. Study findings and constraints: Top tumor clonotypes rose in blood 2 weeks post-radiation, then contracted.

As concerns this clone: Its target is not known.

Time point defined: baseline pretreatment blood. The treatment: 15 Gy SBRT to primary tumor, nephrectomy 4 weeks later. The tumor was a clear cell renal cell carcinoma. The germline V gene has CDR1 SGHKS and CDR2 YYEKEE (reference sequence). With 4 bases removed from V and 1 base from J, the gap between germline ends came to 12 bases. The CDR3 has 14 amino acids. Profiled with immunoSEQ multiplex PCR; TCRdb holds only in-frame clones, not every one. This table holds 95,000 or so clones, 86% found once. This clonotype was sampled from a man aged 50 or older with renal cell carcinoma. The rearrangement links TRBV5-5 to TRBJ2-7, with D perhaps assigned TRBD1 or TRBD2 (5 bases each). The input for sequencing was blood, taken from a patient whose treatment included radiotherapy and nephrectomy. The CDR3 DNA reads as TGTGCCAGCAGCGGGGGACCGCATTCCTACGAGCAGTACTTC. It encodes CASSGGPHSYEQYF.